The 20 T cell receptor beta chains below all came from one sample that was sequenced in a study of cytomegalovirus exposure and HLA in healthy donors (dated by TCRdb to about 2017). Library method: the immunoSEQ multiplex PCR assay. The multiplex PCR relied on a mix of 60 forward primers for TCR Vbeta segments and 13 reverse primers for TCR Jbeta segments. TCRdb took over this immuneACCESS table, retaining in-frame rearrangements with V and J assigned. Such tables are incomplete; in checked studies, under half of the missing clones stem from an unresolved V gene, and the remainder is unexplained. This sample gives about 270,000 clones in total; around two thirds of them show up just once. Together, the top ten hold 2% to 2.5% of the sample. The specimen sequenced was PBMCs. The receptors come from a female donor in good health and CMV-seronegative.

The rearrangement links TRBV5-4 to TRBJ2-5; a weak D match, TRBD2 (5 bases). In germline, CDR1 is SGHNT, CDR2 YYREEE (reference sequence). Trimming shortened V by 4 bases and J by 2 bases, and 12 bases separated the two germline ends. The CDR3 is 14 amino acids. CDR3 region: CASSGSTRQETQYF. Written as DNA, the CDR3 is TGTGCCAGCAGCGGGTCAACTAGACAAGAGACCCAGTACTTC.

This clone appeared a few times. The rearrangement joins TRBV5-4 to TRBJ2-7; weak D call: TRBD1 (6 bases). CDR1 is SGHNT, CDR2 YYREEE, per germline (reference sequence). CDR3 size: 18 residues. V shed 0 bases and J shed 0 bases, with 19 bases lying between them. CDR3 residues: CASSLGTARSVTSYEQYF. Written as DNA, the CDR3 is TGTGCCAGCAGCTTGGGGACAGCCCGGAGTGTAACCTCCTACGAGCAGTACTTC.

V and J are TRBV30 and TRBJ2-1, with 7 positions matching TRBD2. The V gene's germline CDR1 is GTSNPN and CDR2 SVGIG (reference sequence). V was pared by 2 bases and J by 9 bases, with 4 bases of the junction left unmatched. The CDR3 extends over 12 amino acids. In DNA form, the CDR3 reads TGTGCCTGGAGTCTCCCGGGAGGTGAGCAGTTCTTC. It encodes CAWSLPGGEQFF.

The rearrangement uses TRBV13 and TRBJ2-1; 7 bases fit TRBD2. The germline V gene encodes CDR1 PRHDT and CDR2 FYEKMQ (reference sequence). There are 16 residues in the CDR3. J gave up 0 bases and V 6 bases, and 8 bases lay outside the gene matches. The CDR3 nucleotides read TGTGCCAGCAGACCCACTAGCGCTAGCTCCTACAATGAGCAGTTCTTC. Its protein product is CASRPTSASSYNEQFF.

J is TRBJ2-7 and V is TRBV4-1; 9 bases fit TRBD2. The length of the CDR3 is 16 residues. J was trimmed by 3 bases and V by 2 bases; bases with no gene match: 8. Germline lookup yields CDR1 MGHRA and CDR2 YSYEKL. The chain's CDR3 is CASSQYLLAGDYEQYF. DNA for the CDR3: TGCGCCAGCAGCCAATATCTTTTAGCGGGAGACTACGAGCAGTACTTC.

V usage is TRBV5-1 and J usage is TRBJ2-2, with 7 bases lining up with TRBD2. The V gene end was trimmed by 3 bases and the J gene end by 2 bases; junction bases not matched to a gene: 4. This CDR3 spans 15 amino acids. The germline V gene encodes CDR1 SGHRS and CDR2 YFSETQ. CDR3 nucleotides: TGCGCCAGCAGCTCCGGGACTACCAACACCGGGGAGCTGTTTTTT. This codes for CASSSGTTNTGELFF.

J is TRBJ2-1 and V is TRBV30; 16 nucleotides agree with TRBD2. The CDR3 is made up of 15 amino acids. Germline loops: CDR1 GTSNPN, CDR2 SVGIG (reference sequence). With 6 bases clipped from V and 9 bases from J, the junction kept 8 bases outside the gene matches. The CDR3 DNA reads as TGTGCCTGCACGGGACTAGCGGGGGGGTCGGGTGAGCAGTTCTTC. Translation: CACTGLAGGSGEQFF.

The genes are TRBV15 and TRBJ2-5, with 9 bases matching TRBD2. Germline CDR1 and CDR2: LNHNV and YYDKDF (reference sequence). This CDR3 contains 15 residues. J was trimmed by 4 bases and V by 0 bases; bases with no gene match: 3. CDR3 loop: CATSREAGGGETQYF. CDR3 bases: TGTGCCACCAGCAGAGAGGCGGGAGGGGGAGAGACCCAGTACTTC.

The chain joins TRBV7-3 to TRBJ1-1; D not resolved. The CDR3 consists of 15 residues. The V gene's germline CDR1 is SGHTA and CDR2 FQGTGA. The V end lost 1 base, the J end lost 3 bases, and 12 bases lay between the germline ends. CDR3 coding DNA: TGTGCCAGCAGCTTAATCGCCGGGGATCACACTGAAGCTTTCTTT. Translation: CASSLIAGDHTEAFF.

This chain uses TRBV7-9 with TRBJ2-2; unclear D gene. Germline lookup yields CDR1 SEHNR and CDR2 FQNEAQ (reference sequence). Trimming stripped 5 bases from V and 6 bases from J, with 10 bases between. The CDR3 has 13 residues. CDR3 coding DNA: TGTGCCAGCAGCCCCAGTGAGGCCGGGGAGCTGTTTTTT. Its translation: CASSPSEAGELFF.

By share, this clone ranks as medium-sized. The V gene is TRBV10-3, the J gene TRBJ1-1; perhaps TRBD1 as D (5 bases). The germline CDR1 and CDR2 sequences are ENHRY and SYGVKD. V was pared by 4 bases and J by 1 base, with 10 bases between. The length of the CDR3 is 14 residues. For the CDR3, the DNA is TGTGCCATCAGTGGGGGCACTCCGAACACTGAAGCTTTCTTT. Protein product: CAISGGTPNTEAFF.

This clone was found a few times. V and J are TRBV2 and TRBJ1-3, with D perhaps TRBD1 (6 bases). Germline values: CDR1 SNHLY, CDR2 FYNNEI. V gave up 10 bases and J gave up 3 bases, with 13 bases separating them. This CDR3 has 13 amino acids. The CDR3 loop is CATSRGVGNTIYF. The CDR3 DNA reads TGTGCCACGTCCAGGGGAGTTGGAAACACCATATATTTT.

This chain uses TRBV9 with TRBJ2-5; possibly TRBD1 for D (5 bases). V gave up 0 bases and J gave up 0 bases, with 18 bases separating them. The CDR3 is 18 residues long. CDR1 and CDR2 (germline): SGDLS, YYNGEE. The CDR3 region has the DNA TGTGCCAGCAGCGTAGAGTCCCCTTGGACAAATTACCAAGAGACCCAGTACTTC. Translation: CASSVESPWTNYQETQYF.

The V gene is TRBV30, the J gene TRBJ1-5; the D is unclear. Trimming shortened V by 3 bases and J by 4 bases, and 10 bases separated the two germline ends. The germline gives CDR1 GTSNPN, CDR2 SVGIG (reference sequence). The CDR3 length is 13 residues. The CDR3 coding sequence is TGTGCCTGGAGCGCGACGGGGAATCAGCCCCAGCATTTT. Translating gives CAWSATGNQPQHF.

This clone was seen only a few times. DNA for the CDR3: TGTGCCAGTAGTCTCGCGACAGGAGTAGACTATGGCTACACCTTC. This sequence encodes CASSLATGVDYGYTF. This chain joins TRBV19 and TRBJ1-2; D possibly corresponds to TRBD1 (6 bases). This CDR3 has 15 residues. The V and J ends lost 5 bases and 3 bases respectively, with 16 bases between them. CDR1 is LNHDA, CDR2 SQIVND, per germline (reference sequence).

This sequence joins TRBV11-3 and TRBJ2-1, with D tentatively TRBD1 (5 bases). V lost 5 bases and J 3 bases, leaving 17 bases between the germline ends. Per germline, CDR1 SGHNT and CDR2 YENEEA. This CDR3 is 16 amino acids long. CDR3 bases: TGTGCCAGCAGCGAAGAGGACACCTCGGGCTACAATGAGCAGTTCTTC. This codes for CASSEEDTSGYNEQFF. The full variable domain, rest sourced from reference TRBV11-3 and TRBJ2-1, is EAGVVQSPRYKIIEKKQPVAFWCNPISGHNTLYWYLQNLGQGPELLIRYENEEAVDDSQLPKDRFSAERLKGVDSTLKIQPAELGDSAVYLCASSEEDTSGYNEQFFGPGTRLTVL.

The V gene is TRBV6-5, the J gene TRBJ2-1, with TRBD1 as a possible D gene (6 bases). Trimming stripped 2 bases from V and 4 bases from J, with 12 bases between. CDR1 and CDR2 (germline): MNHEY, SVGAGI. There are 15 residues in the CDR3. The CDR3 sequence: CASSYEGQTYNEQFF. CDR3 in DNA: TGTGCCAGCAGTTACGAAGGACAGACATACAATGAGCAGTTCTTC.

The rearrangement joins TRBV28 to TRBJ2-5, with D possibly being TRBD2 (6 bases). The J call may be wrong; the DNA end is better matched by TRBJ2-7. Germline V gives CDR1 MDHEN, CDR2 SYDVKM. The CDR3 has 13 residues. The CDR3 region is CASSLSAGHEQYF. The CDR3 DNA reads TGTGCCAGCAGTTTATCAGCGGGCCACGAGCAGTACTTC.

CDR3 in amino acids: CASSWEQGAWNTEAFF. The CDR3 DNA follows: TGTGCCAGCAGTTGGGAACAGGGGGCCTGGAACACTGAAGCTTTCTTT. The chain links TRBV6-5 to TRBJ1-1, with TRBD1 matching over 9 bases. Per the germline V gene, CDR1 is MNHEY and CDR2 is SVGAGI. J was trimmed by 1 base and V by 4 bases; bases with no gene match: 7. This CDR3 region has 16 residues.

The chain combines TRBV6-1 with TRBJ2-5; 9 positions match TRBD1. CDR3 size: 15 residues. From germline, CDR1 is MNHNS and CDR2 SASEGT. V lost 2 bases and J lost 4; bases outside the gene matches: 5. Here the CDR3 DNA reads TGTGCCAGCAGTGAACTTTCGGACAGGGGAGAGACCCAGTACTTC. Protein sequence: CASSELSDRGETQYF.